One and the same sample provided the 10 T cell receptor beta chains below, sequenced in a study of spatial heterogeneity in lung cancer. Each CDR3 protein gets one entry after TCRdb re-called the 5' RACE reads with MiXCR. The table shows under 80,000 distinct CDR3 sequences, with roughly 5.9% occurring only once. Described time point: sample taken at primary tumor resection. The material sequenced was PBMCs, taken at surgery. These TCRs come from a female donor with early-stage non-small cell lung cancer.

In this sample, this clonotype turned up many times. The chain couples TRBV7-3 to TRBJ1-1; 10 positions agree with TRBD1. This CDR3 has 14 residues. The V segment lost 0 bases and the J segment 5 bases; nucleotides outside the gene matches: 0. Per germline, CDR1 SGHTA and CDR2 FQGTGA. CDR3 residues: CASSLTDRGTEAFF. For the CDR3, the DNA is TGTGCCAGCAGCTTAACGGACAGGGGGACTGAAGCTTTCTTT.

The V call is TRBV7-9, the J call TRBJ1-4, with D perhaps matching TRBD1 (6 bases). The CDR3 loop spans 16 amino acids. Trimming stripped 1 base from V and 8 bases from J, with 17 bases between. CDR1 and CDR2 (germline): SEHNR, FQNEAQ (reference sequence). In DNA, the CDR3 is TGTGCCAGCAGCTTAGGAGAGGGGGACGTTTTCGAAAAACTGTTTTTT. Translation gives CASSLGEGDVFEKLFF. The variable domain in full, with the rest retrieved from reference TRBV7-9 and TRBJ1-4, is DTGVSQNPRHKITKRGQNVTFRCDPISEHNRLYWYRQTLGQGPEFLTYFQNEAQLEKSRLLSDRFSAERPKGSFSTLEIQRTEQGDSAMYLCASSLGEGDVFEKLFFGSGTQLSVL.

This clonotype has ten or more counts. The DNA for the CDR3 is TGTGCCAGCAGTGGGGCTAACTATGGCTACACCTTC. Its protein is CASSGANYGYTF. The V call is TRBV12-3 or TRBV12-4, the J call TRBJ1-2, with no clear D. V dropped 5 bases and J dropped 0 bases, with 4 bases sitting between them. The CDR3 extends over 12 amino acids.

This clonotype appeared a few times. The CDR3, as DNA: TGCGCCAGCAGCTTGGATGGTCCGCCCTACGAGCAGTACTTC. It specifies CASSLDGPPYEQYF. The chain joins TRBV5-1 to TRBJ2-7; no firm D call. Germline V gives CDR1 SGHRS, CDR2 YFSETQ. V shed 0 bases and J shed 2 bases, with 9 bases lying between them. This CDR3 is built from 14 residues.

The rearrangement links TRBV11-2 to TRBJ2-5; D gene unclear. Trimming left V 0 bases short and J 0 bases short, with 5 bases between. CDR3 length: 14 amino acids. CDR1 SGHAT and CDR2 FQNNGV come from the germline V gene. DNA of the CDR3: TGTGCCAGCAGCTTAGACCGGAACCAAGAGACCCAGTACTTC. Its translation is CASSLDRNQETQYF.

The V and J genes are TRBV2 and TRBJ2-7, with TRBD2 as a possible D gene (6 bases). Germline V gene lookup returns CDR1 SNHLY and CDR2 FYNNEI. V lost 3 bases and J lost 3, with 9 bases in between. This CDR3 is built from 13 residues. CDR3 bases: TGTGCCAGCAGTGACCCGACTAGCTACGAGCAGTACTTC. Amino acids: CASSDPTSYEQYF.

This clonotype was recorded many times. The chain employs TRBV5-1 and TRBJ2-1, with D perhaps TRBD1 (6 bases). CDR3 size: 15 residues. V lost 0 bases, J lost 1 base, and 8 bases lay in between. Germline V CDR1 and CDR2: SGHRS, YFSETQ. In DNA form, the CDR3 reads TGCGCCAGCAGCTTGGTAGGGGGTTCCTACAATGAGCAGTTCTTC. Translation gives CASSLVGGSYNEQFF.

The rearrangement links TRBV28 to TRBJ1-6, with D possibly matching TRBD1 (5 bases). Trimming removed 6 bases from V and 5 bases from J, with 11 bases in between. Germline V lookup: CDR1 MDHEN, CDR2 SYDVKM. This CDR3 contains 14 residues. The CDR3 nucleotides are TGTGCCAGCAGACCGCCGGGACATAATTCACCCCTCCACTTT. The encoded protein is CASRPPGHNSPLHF.

The chain has TRBV10-3 and TRBJ2-5; D uncertain. Germline V gene lookup returns CDR1 ENHRY and CDR2 SYGVKD. Between the trimmed V and J ends, which lost 4 bases and 1 base, there was a span of 13 bases. The CDR3 has 15 amino acids. The CDR3 protein is CAISVGRTAQETQYF. CDR3 sequence (DNA): TGTGCCATCAGTGTGGGCAGGACGGCCCAAGAGACCCAGTACTTC.

This clonotype is categorized as medium-sized (0.01 to 0.1%). This rearrangement joins TRBV4-1 to TRBJ2-2; no firm D call. Trimming stripped 1 base from V and 3 bases from J, with 9 bases between. Germline V gene sequence: CDR1 MGHRA, CDR2 YSYEKL. The length of the CDR3 is 15 residues. The CDR3 sequence: CASSQGIGDTGELFF. CDR3 bases: TGCGCCAGCAGCCAAGGCATTGGGGACACCGGGGAGCTGTTTTTT.